Each of the 14 T cell receptor beta chains below was sequenced from the same sample in a study of blood T cell repertoires in COVID-19. The method was immunoSEQ multiplex PCR; TCRdb's version includes in-frame clones alone and lacks a portion of them. Altogether some 270,000 clones are present, 80% to 85% being singletons, with the ten largest covering 1.5%. The sequencing sample was made of peripheral blood. Receptors were obtained from a woman between 40 and 55 years old who had recovered from COVID-19.

This rearrangement joins TRBV28 to TRBJ2-7; TRBD2 is a possible D gene (6 bases). The CDR3 extends over 14 amino acids. CDR1 MDHEN and CDR2 SYDVKM come from the germline V gene. Trimming removed 9 bases from V and 0 bases from J, with 15 bases in between. This CDR3 reads CASQTGRLSYEQYF. In DNA, the CDR3 is TGTGCCAGTCAAACCGGGAGACTCTCCTACGAGCAGTACTTC.

The chain carries TRBV5-5 and TRBJ1-6; D gene unclear. CDR3 length: 20 amino acids. Between the trimmed V and J ends, which lost 0 bases and 6 bases, there was a span of 25 bases. The V gene's germline CDR1 is SGHKS and CDR2 YYEKEE (reference sequence). CDR3 amino acids: CASSLGFRRRLEQINSPLHF. Written as DNA, the CDR3 is TGTGCCAGCAGCTTGGGGTTCAGGAGGAGGTTGGAGCAGATTAATTCACCCCTCCACTTT.

V and J are TRBV29-1 and TRBJ1-4, with TRBD1 matching 10 bases. J was trimmed by 10 bases and V by 7 bases; bases with no gene match: 12. CDR3 length equals 14 residues. Germline assignment: CDR1 SQVTM and CDR2 ANQGSEA. The CDR3 loop reads CSALRDRGQRKLFF. DNA of the CDR3: TGCAGCGCACTTCGGGACAGGGGTCAGAGAAAACTGTTTTTT.

V usage is TRBV7-9 and J usage is TRBJ2-3; D possibly corresponds to TRBD2 (5 bases). This CDR3 region has 14 residues. The V end was cut by 5 bases, the J end by 4 bases, with 13 bases between. CDR1 and CDR2 (germline): SEHNR, FQNEAQ (reference sequence). The DNA of the CDR3 is TGTGCCAGCAGCCGACTGGGAGAAGCAGATACGCAGTATTTT. It is translated as CASSRLGEADTQYF.

This chain's CDR3 is CASSRDRGEQYF. CDR3 sequence (DNA): TGTGCCAGCAGCCGGGACAGGGGCGAGCAGTACTTC. The gene calls are TRBV7-8 and TRBJ2-7; 10 nucleotides line up with TRBD1. Trimming at V came to 5 bases and at J to 6 bases, leaving 1 base not matched to a gene. This CDR3 is 12 amino acids long. Germline values: CDR1 SGHVS, CDR2 FQNEAQ. Supplemented by reference TRBV7-8 and TRBJ2-7, the full variable domain reads GAGVSQSPRYKVAKRGQDVALRCDPISGHVSLFWYQQALGQGPEFLTYFQNEAQLDKSGLPSDRFFAERPEGSVSTLKIQRTQQEDSAVYLCASSRDRGEQYFGPGTRLTVT.

The V call is TRBV7-9, the J call TRBJ2-7; the match to TRBD1 covers 10 bases. Per germline, CDR1 SEHNR and CDR2 FQNEAQ (reference sequence). The CDR3 sequence is 17 residues long. V lost 2 bases, J lost 4 bases, and 11 bases stayed unmatched. CDR3 in DNA: TGTGCCAGCAGCTTATCTGCGGGACAGGGGTTTTCGTACGAGCAGTACTTC. Amino acid sequence: CASSLSAGQGFSYEQYF.

The chain has TRBV4-1 and TRBJ1-2; no firm D call. Germline V gene lookup returns CDR1 MGHRA and CDR2 YSYEKL. This CDR3 has 15 amino acids. Trimming removed 2 bases from V and 0 bases from J, with 10 bases in between. The CDR3 DNA follows: TGCGCCAGCAGCCAACAGGCCTCAGCTAACTATGGCTACACCTTC. Amino acid sequence: CASSQQASANYGYTF.

This chain connects TRBV28 to TRBJ1-2; 7 nucleotides align to TRBD1. Germline lookup yields CDR1 MDHEN and CDR2 SYDVKM. V shed 6 bases and J 5 bases; nucleotides not matched to a gene: 3. This CDR3 is 12 amino acids long. CDR3 sequence (DNA): TGTGCCAGCAGGGGACAGTGGTATGGCTACACCTTC. It is translated as CASRGQWYGYTF.

The chain employs TRBV13 and TRBJ2-7; weak D call: TRBD1 (6 bases). This CDR3 contains 13 residues. Germline V CDR1 and CDR2: PRHDT, FYEKMQ (reference sequence). V lost 5 bases and J 3 bases, leaving 11 bases between the germline ends. DNA of the CDR3: TGTGCCAGCAGCCGTGGACAGCACTACGAGCAGTACTTC. It yields the protein CASSRGQHYEQYF. Full variable domain (rest looked up from reference TRBV13 and TRBJ2-7): AAGVIQSPRHLIKEKRETATLKCYPIPRHDTVYWYQQGPGQDPQFLISFYEKMQSDKGSIPDRFSAQQFSDYHSELNMSSLELGDSALYFCASSRGQHYEQYFGPGTRLTVT.

V gene TRBV5-1 combines with J gene TRBJ2-5; possible D gene TRBD2, 6 bases. Germline loops: CDR1 SGHRS, CDR2 YFSETQ. Trimming shortened V by 5 bases and J by 5 bases, and 16 bases separated the two germline ends. This CDR3 comprises 14 residues. The CDR3 region is CASSNGAGTETQYF. The CDR3 coding sequence is TGCGCCAGCAGTAACGGAGCGGGTACCGAGACCCAGTACTTC.

The chain has TRBV6-6 and TRBJ1-6; 8 nucleotides align to TRBD1. Germline V lookup: CDR1 MNHNY, CDR2 SVGAGI (reference sequence). CDR3 size: 13 residues. V was pared by 6 bases and J by 8 bases, with 3 bases of the junction left unmatched. The DNA of the CDR3 is TGTGCCAGCAGACTGGACAGGGATTCACCCCTCCACTTT. Translated, it gives CASRLDRDSPLHF.

J is TRBJ2-3 and V is TRBV2, with TRBD1 matching 9 bases. V was pared by 3 bases and J by 6 bases, with 16 bases of the junction left unmatched. The CDR3 totals 18 residues. Germline assignment: CDR1 SNHLY and CDR2 FYNNEI. This chain's CDR3 is CASSDSGIGTGFSDTQYF. CDR3 DNA sequence: TGTGCCAGCAGTGATTCGGGGATCGGGACAGGGTTTTCTGATACGCAGTATTTT.

This clone was recorded only once. The J gene is TRBJ1-2, the V gene TRBV5-4; no clear D gene. The CDR3 contains 12 residues. V lost 1 base and J lost 4, with 5 bases in between. Germline lookup yields CDR1 SGHNT and CDR2 YYREEE (reference sequence). DNA for the CDR3: TGTGCCAGCAGCTTGCACTCCTATGGCTACACCTTC. This codes for CASSLHSYGYTF.

CDR3 DNA: TGCGCCAGCAGCTTGGCCGCGGGGAACACTGAAGCTTTCTTT. Its translation is CASSLAAGNTEAFF. The chain recombines TRBV5-1 with TRBJ1-1, with unresolved D. Germline V gives CDR1 SGHRS, CDR2 YFSETQ. The CDR3 runs to 14 residues. V was pared by 0 bases and J by 1 base, with 7 bases between.